This paragraph covers one TCR beta chain sequence. Germline values: CDR1 LGHNA, CDR2 YNFKEQ. J gave up 2 bases and V 3 bases, and 7 bases lay outside the gene matches. The CDR3 sequence is 15 residues long. The sample originates from a study of blood T cell repertoires in COVID-19. Profiling relied on immunoSEQ multiplex PCR, and the TCRdb table lists in-frame clones only, not all of them. The sample consists of roughly 200,000 clones, 86% of them appearing once. The material sequenced was PBMCs or T cells enriched from blood (not recorded which). This chain links TRBV4-2 with TRBJ2-7, with TRBD2 matching over 7 bases. This sequence was found in a woman between 25 and 40 years old who had recovered from COVID-19. This CDR3 reads CASSQASGSAYEQYF. The CDR3 coding sequence is TGTGCCAGCAGCCAGGCTAGCGGCAGCGCCTACGAGCAGTACTTC.